Below, one T cell receptor beta chain is given with its context. Antigen specificity is unknown. Pre-culture CD4+ samples were sequenced deeply, targeting roughly 200,000 T cell genomes. Libraries were prepared by immunoSEQ multiplex PCR; TCRdb keeps only in-frame clonotypes and omits some of them. The sample includes about 73,000 clones, over 75% of them seen just once. Germline V gives CDR1 MDHEN, CDR2 SYDVKM. V lost 7 bases, J lost 1 base, and 19 bases lay in between. The CDR3 is made up of 16 amino acids. These data belong to a study of T cell repertoires and HLA-DP antigens. The overall study: One alloantigen had roughly ten groove amino acid differences from self, the other one.

CD4+ T cells, purified by negative selection, averaged 97.7% purity. Sequencing was done on a sample of CD4+ T cells from PBMCs. The sequence derives from a man in his fifties or sixties in good health and CMV-seronegative. The V and J genes are TRBV28 and TRBJ1-1, with D possibly TRBD1 on 6 matching bases. This CDR3 is CASIPLLEGENTEAFF. In nucleotides, the CDR3 is TGTGCCAGCATCCCCCTCCTGGAGGGGGAGAACACTGAAGCTTTCTTT.